This entry is about one TCR beta chain. Its antigen is unknown. There are no base qualities to consult, and no much larger clone falls within one base. The data originate from a study of cytomegalovirus exposure and HLA in healthy donors (dated by TCRdb to 2015 to 2018). A note on the overall study: According to a later analysis, the approximately 130 validation repertoires were produced on the same platform as the 680 or so repertoires of the first cohort. The aim of the study was to test whether cataloging public T cell receptors could identify signatures of past pathogen exposure. In addition to the first cohort of around 670 subjects, a separate validation cohort of 120 different subjects was used. To predict cytomegalovirus infection status, the study brought together high-throughput TCR immunosequencing, statistical association of individual TCRs with disease status, and machine learning. Study-wide findings and limitations: The classifier was reported to diagnose cytomegalovirus status with high specificity and sensitivity in both the original cohort and the validation cohort. All 110 or so repertoires were used to score co-occurrence in the validation cohort in a later analysis, because that analysis had no HLA typing for the cohort. The study gave a list of about 150 TCR beta chains associated with cytomegalovirus. It was suggested by the authors that the approach could potentially be generalized to other disease states and immunological phenotypes. In vitro tests confirmed that a few of the cytomegalovirus-associated TCR beta chains recognize cytomegalovirus antigens. Most TCR sequences were seen in very few donors, while some public TCRs were found in many individuals. Of the cluster scores, 85% to 95% were above 0 in a later analysis, which found that TCRs clustered in the first cohort also tended to co-occur in the 130 or so validation repertoires.

The receptor library was made with the immunoSEQ multiplex PCR assay. Per the original workflow: A statistical classification framework was built for diagnosing cytomegalovirus status from the catalog of TCR beta chain sequences. In its TCRdb copy, this immuneACCESS table keeps in-frame sequences only and misses some clones. Where compared with another copy, unresolved V genes explain less than half of these, and the others have no known cause. That table furnishes V, J and clone size, whereas the DNA furnished D and trimming. Across this sample there are approximately 270,000 clones, with nearly 90% seen only once. The top ten hold around 0.34% of the sample. Donors formed part of the validation cohort, which comprised 120 subjects and was distinct from the first cohort of 550 to 850 subjects. Sample: PBMCs. The clonotype comes from a woman younger than 35 in good health and CMV-seronegative.

For the CDR3, the sequence is CASSSQTGTVYEQYF. Read as DNA, the sequence is TGTGCCAGCAGTTCCCAGACAGGGACCGTCTACGAGCAGTACTTC. The sequence is built from TRBV27 and TRBJ2-7, with 7 bases matching TRBD1. CDR1 and CDR2 were assigned from the germline V gene (reference sequence) as MNHEY and SMNVEV. V is pruned by 4 bases and J by 3 bases, leaving 9 bases of the junction without a gene match. The CDR3 spans 15 residues, from the cysteine through the phenylalanine. Only the CDR3 part of the read is kept: 45 bases, read in frame from the first base.